This is a list of T cell receptor beta chains from one sample in a study of fetal regulatory T cell absence and autoimmunity. Sequencing was performed with immunoSEQ multiplex PCR; in TCRdb, only in-frame clones are kept and a portion is missing. The profile shows more than 90,000 clones, about 78% of them singletons. Sequencing used pancreas tissue. These TCRs come from a male donor with IPEX syndrome. Each CDR3 is given with its conserved first and last residue. Fields, in order: J gene, V gene, D gene, clone size, CDR3 protein, CDR3 DNA. A D gene is named only where the DNA matches it firmly. The listing skips clone size in some rows; elsewhere it reads once, few, many or a size class.

J gene: TRBJ2-7; V gene: TRBV7-2; D gene: NA; clone size: NA; CDR3 protein: CASSLAGQPYEQYF; CDR3 DNA: TGTGCCAGCAGCTTAGCGGGACAACCCTACGAGCAGTACTTC
J gene: TRBJ2-7; V gene: TRBV9; D gene: NA; clone size: once; CDR3 protein: CASSVGFRPSTYEQYF; CDR3 DNA: TGTGCCAGCAGCGTAGGATTCAGACCCAGTACCTACGAGCAGTACTTC
J gene: TRBJ2-3; V gene: TRBV6-5; D gene: NA; clone size: NA; CDR3 protein: CASSYSNTDTQYF; CDR3 DNA: TGTGCCAGCAGTTACTCGAACACAGATACGCAGTATTTT
J gene: TRBJ2-2; V gene: TRBV7-2; D gene: NA; clone size: NA; CDR3 protein: CASSLGEGVPTGELFF; CDR3 DNA: TGTGCCAGCAGCTTAGGAGAAGGGGTCCCCACCGGGGAGCTGTTTTTT
J gene: TRBJ2-7; V gene: TRBV2; D gene: NA; clone size: few; CDR3 protein: CASSEGREAYEQYF; CDR3 DNA: TGTGCCAGCAGTGAAGGCAGGGAGGCCTACGAGCAGTACTTC
J gene: TRBJ2-3; V gene: TRBV9; D gene: NA; clone size: few; CDR3 protein: CASSVGADTQYF; CDR3 DNA: TGTGCCAGCAGCGTAGGGGCAGATACGCAGTATTTT
J gene: TRBJ1-4; V gene: TRBV19; D gene: TRBD1; clone size: NA; CDR3 protein: CASSPQGAANEKLFF; CDR3 DNA: TGTGCCAGTAGTCCGCAGGGGGCAGCTAATGAAAAACTGTTTTTT
J gene: TRBJ2-3; V gene: TRBV11-2; D gene: TRBD1; clone size: NA; CDR3 protein: CASSLAGTGGSTDTQYF; CDR3 DNA: TGTGCCAGCAGCTTAGCCGGGACAGGGGGATCCACAGATACGCAGTATTTT
J gene: TRBJ1-2; V gene: TRBV9; D gene: NA; clone size: NA; CDR3 protein: CASSGHYGYTF; CDR3 DNA: TGTGCCAGCAGCGGACACTATGGCTACACCTTC
J gene: TRBJ2-7; V gene: TRBV5-5; D gene: NA; clone size: NA; CDR3 protein: CASSPLPIIAYEQYF; CDR3 DNA: TGTGCCAGCAGCCCGCTGCCGATAATCGCCTACGAGCAGTACTTC
J gene: TRBJ1-2; V gene: TRBV5-1; D gene: TRBD1; clone size: NA; CDR3 protein: CASSLAGTANYGYTF; CDR3 DNA: TGCGCCAGCAGCTTGGCCGGGACAGCTAACTATGGCTACACCTTC
J gene: TRBJ1-1; V gene: TRBV9; D gene: NA; clone size: NA; CDR3 protein: CASSGPLGGNYTEAFF; CDR3 DNA: TGTGCCAGCAGCGGCCCCCTGGGGGGGAATTACACTGAAGCTTTCTTT
J gene: TRBJ2-7; V gene: TRBV27; D gene: TRBD2; clone size: few; CDR3 protein: CASSLTSGYEQYF; CDR3 DNA: TGTGCCAGCAGTTTGACTAGCGGCTACGAGCAGTACTTC
J gene: TRBJ2-1; V gene: TRBV9; D gene: NA; clone size: few; CDR3 protein: CASSDLGTPNEQFF; CDR3 DNA: TGTGCCAGCAGCGATCTGGGGACGCCTAATGAGCAGTTCTTC
J gene: TRBJ1-6; V gene: TRBV13; D gene: NA; clone size: few; CDR3 protein: CASSLFLGGPNSPLHF; CDR3 DNA: TGTGCCAGCAGCTTATTCTTGGGGGGGCCCAATTCACCCCTCCACTTT
J gene: TRBJ1-6; V gene: TRBV25-1; D gene: NA; clone size: few; CDR3 protein: CASREGQPQSPLHF; CDR3 DNA: TGTGCCAGCAGGGAAGGACAGCCCCAATCACCCCTCCACTTT
J gene: TRBJ1-4; V gene: TRBV7-9; D gene: TRBD1; clone size: few; CDR3 protein: CASSLVSGQEGEKLFF; CDR3 DNA: TGTGCCAGCAGCTTAGTCTCGGGACAGGAGGGGGAAAAACTGTTTTTT
J gene: TRBJ1-1; V gene: TRBV9; D gene: TRBD1; clone size: NA; CDR3 protein: CASSPQGHEAFF; CDR3 DNA: TGTGCCAGCAGCCCACAGGGGCATGAAGCTTTCTTT
J gene: TRBJ2-3; V gene: TRBV5-4; D gene: TRBD2; clone size: NA; CDR3 protein: CASSLLASTDTQYF; CDR3 DNA: TGTGCCAGCAGCTTACTAGCGAGCACAGATACGCAGTATTTT
J gene: TRBJ2-7; V gene: TRBV19; D gene: NA; clone size: few; CDR3 protein: CASSMGGYSYEQYF; CDR3 DNA: TGTGCCAGTAGTATGGGCGGGTACTCCTACGAGCAGTACTTC
J gene: TRBJ1-4; V gene: TRBV5-4; D gene: NA; clone size: NA; CDR3 protein: CASSSYPVRGATNEKLFF; CDR3 DNA: TGTGCCAGCAGCTCTTACCCCGTCCGGGGGGCAACTAATGAAAAACTGTTTTTT
J gene: TRBJ2-7; V gene: TRBV10-3; D gene: TRBD1; clone size: NA; CDR3 protein: CAISEIWTGEQYF; CDR3 DNA: TGTGCCATCAGTGAGATTTGGACAGGCGAGCAGTACTTC
J gene: TRBJ1-1; V gene: TRBV6-5; D gene: NA; clone size: NA; CDR3 protein: CASSPLLNTEAFF; CDR3 DNA: TGTGCCAGCAGCCCACTCCTGAACACTGAAGCTTTCTTT
J gene: TRBJ2-7; V gene: TRBV12-5; D gene: NA; clone size: once; CDR3 protein: CASGLFYEQYF; CDR3 DNA: TGTGCTAGTGGTTTGTTCTACGAGCAGTACTTC
J gene: TRBJ2-7; V gene: TRBV6-6; D gene: NA; clone size: NA; CDR3 protein: CASSRAGTYEQYF; CDR3 DNA: TGTGCCAGCAGTCGAGCCGGGACTTACGAGCAGTACTTC
J gene: TRBJ2-7; V gene: TRBV19; D gene: NA; clone size: few; CDR3 protein: CASSIGNSYEQYF; CDR3 DNA: TGTGCCAGTAGTATAGGGAACAGCTACGAGCAGTACTTC
J gene: TRBJ2-1; V gene: TRBV7-6; D gene: TRBD2; clone size: NA; CDR3 protein: CASSLRGLEAEQFF; CDR3 DNA: TGTGCCAGCAGCTTACGAGGACTAGAGGCTGAGCAGTTCTTC
J gene: TRBJ1-1; V gene: TRBV18; D gene: TRBD1; clone size: NA; CDR3 protein: CASSPIRGQGGTEAFF; CDR3 DNA: TGTGCCAGCTCACCAATAAGGGGACAGGGCGGCACTGAAGCTTTCTTT
J gene: TRBJ2-7; V gene: TRBV7-6; D gene: TRBD2; clone size: NA; CDR3 protein: CASSLKFGSGRISYEQYF; CDR3 DNA: TGTGCCAGCAGCTTAAAGTTTGGTAGCGGGAGGATCTCCTACGAGCAGTACTTC
J gene: TRBJ2-3; V gene: TRBV19; D gene: NA; clone size: once; CDR3 protein: CASSIGLASTDTQYF; CDR3 DNA: TGTGCCAGTAGTATAGGTCTAGCTAGCACAGATACGCAGTATTTT
J gene: TRBJ1-1; V gene: TRBV27; D gene: NA; clone size: few; CDR3 protein: CASSTQVMNTEAFF; CDR3 DNA: TGTGCCAGCAGTACACAGGTTATGAACACTGAAGCTTTCTTT
J gene: TRBJ2-5; V gene: TRBV6-1; D gene: NA; clone size: NA; CDR3 protein: CASSGTRQETQYF; CDR3 DNA: TGTGCCAGCAGTGGAACTAGACAAGAGACCCAGTACTTC
J gene: TRBJ2-7; V gene: TRBV6-6; D gene: TRBD2; clone size: NA; CDR3 protein: CASSPSAGGPYEQYF; CDR3 DNA: TGTGCCAGCAGTCCTTCAGCGGGGGGGCCTTACGAGCAGTACTTC
J gene: TRBJ1-5; V gene: TRBV27; D gene: NA; clone size: few; CDR3 protein: CASSSRGFQPQHF; CDR3 DNA: TGTGCCAGCAGTTCTCGTGGGTTTCAGCCCCAGCATTTT
J gene: TRBJ2-1; V gene: TRBV27; D gene: NA; clone size: NA; CDR3 protein: CASSFRASFDNEQFF; CDR3 DNA: TGTGCCAGCAGTTTTCGGGCTAGCTTCGACAATGAGCAGTTCTTC
J gene: TRBJ2-3; V gene: TRBV27; D gene: TRBD2; clone size: NA; CDR3 protein: CASSFLAPLATSTDTQYF; CDR3 DNA: TGTGCCAGCAGTTTCCTCGCCCCACTAGCGACTAGCACAGATACGCAGTATTTT
J gene: TRBJ1-2; V gene: TRBV7-9; D gene: NA; clone size: NA; CDR3 protein: CASSPTGYGYTF; CDR3 DNA: TGTGCCAGCAGCCCCACAGGCTATGGCTACACCTTC
J gene: TRBJ2-2; V gene: TRBV6-1; D gene: TRBD2; clone size: few; CDR3 protein: CASSGAGLTPAGELFF; CDR3 DNA: TGTGCCAGCAGTGGAGCGGGACTCACCCCGGCCGGGGAGCTGTTTTTT
J gene: TRBJ1-2; V gene: TRBV6-6; D gene: NA; clone size: NA; CDR3 protein: CASSYFGLDYGYTF; CDR3 DNA: TGTGCCAGCAGTTACTTCGGGTTAGACTATGGCTACACCTTC
J gene: TRBJ1-2; V gene: TRBV13; D gene: NA; clone size: NA; CDR3 protein: CASSLGGSGWGIRNYGYTF; CDR3 DNA: TGTGCCAGCAGCTTAGGCGGATCGGGATGGGGCATACGGAACTATGGCTACACCTTC
J gene: TRBJ2-5; V gene: TRBV4-1; D gene: NA; clone size: once; CDR3 protein: CASSHPHGTQYF; CDR3 DNA: TGCGCCAGCAGCCACCCCCATGGGACCCAGTACTTC
J gene: TRBJ2-2; V gene: TRBV11-2; D gene: NA; clone size: few; CDR3 protein: CASSPLSTGELFF; CDR3 DNA: TGTGCCAGCAGCCCCCTGAGCACCGGGGAGCTGTTTTTT
J gene: TRBJ2-1; V gene: TRBV11-3; D gene: TRBD2; clone size: NA; CDR3 protein: CASSRGVAGSNEQFF; CDR3 DNA: TGTGCCAGCAGCCGGGGGGTAGCGGGGTCCAATGAGCAGTTCTTC
J gene: TRBJ1-3; V gene: TRBV10-1; D gene: NA; clone size: few; CDR3 protein: CASINTSGNTIYF; CDR3 DNA: TGCGCCAGCATAAACACGAGTGGAAACACCATATATTTT
J gene: TRBJ2-7; V gene: TRBV7-9; D gene: TRBD1; clone size: NA; CDR3 protein: CASSRDRVPYEQYF; CDR3 DNA: TGTGCCAGCAGCCGGGACAGGGTCCCCTACGAGCAGTACTTC
J gene: TRBJ2-1; V gene: TRBV30; D gene: NA; clone size: once; CDR3 protein: CASPGTLNNEQFF; CDR3 DNA: TGTGCCAGCCCCGGGACACTTAACAATGAGCAGTTCTTC
J gene: TRBJ2-1; V gene: TRBV6-5; D gene: TRBD2; clone size: NA; CDR3 protein: CASTDGGAYNEQFF; CDR3 DNA: TGTGCCAGCACCGACGGGGGGGCCTACAATGAGCAGTTCTTC
J gene: TRBJ2-3; V gene: TRBV15; D gene: TRBD2; clone size: NA; CDR3 protein: CATSGLTRERDSTDTQYF; CDR3 DNA: TGTGCCACCAGCGGCCTCACGCGCGAGCGGGATAGCACAGATACGCAGTATTTT
J gene: TRBJ2-2; V gene: TRBV27; D gene: NA; clone size: NA; CDR3 protein: CASGQQTGELFF; CDR3 DNA: TGTGCCAGCGGACAGCAAACCGGGGAGCTGTTTTTT
J gene: TRBJ1-1; V gene: TRBV19; D gene: NA; clone size: NA; CDR3 protein: CASSIGRGVGNTEAFF; CDR3 DNA: TGTGCCAGTAGTATAGGAAGGGGGGTGGGGAACACTGAAGCTTTCTTT